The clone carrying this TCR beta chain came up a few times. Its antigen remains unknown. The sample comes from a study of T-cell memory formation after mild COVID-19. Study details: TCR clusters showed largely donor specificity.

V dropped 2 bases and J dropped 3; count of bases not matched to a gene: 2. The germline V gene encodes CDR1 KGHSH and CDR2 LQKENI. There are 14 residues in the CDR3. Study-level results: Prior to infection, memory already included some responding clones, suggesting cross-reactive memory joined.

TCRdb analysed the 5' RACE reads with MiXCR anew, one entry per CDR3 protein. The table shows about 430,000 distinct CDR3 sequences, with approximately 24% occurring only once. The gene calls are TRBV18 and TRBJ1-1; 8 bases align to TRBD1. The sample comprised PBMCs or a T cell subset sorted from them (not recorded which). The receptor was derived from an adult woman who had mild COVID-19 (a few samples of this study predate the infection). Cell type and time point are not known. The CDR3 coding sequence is TGTGCCAGCTCACCAAAACAGGGGGACACTGAAGCTTTCTTT. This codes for CASSPKQGDTEAFF.